This T cell receptor (beta chain) was identified in a study of response to subunit inactivated influenza vaccine. Study outcomes and limitations: Each seasonal influenza vaccination, the authors suggested, recruits few new T cells.

Many counts were recorded for this clonotype. What it binds is unknown. Trimming pared 4 bases from V and 0 bases from J, leaving 11 bases between. This CDR3 has 16 residues. Germline V gives CDR1 SGHRS, CDR2 YFSETQ. TCRdb re-called the RT-PCR reads with MiXCR, one entry per CDR3 protein. The sample contains roughly 650,000 distinct CDR3 sequences, around 16% of which appear only once. The TCR comes from a man over 45 who received an inactivated influenza vaccine. The chain joins TRBV5-1 to TRBJ2-6, with D perhaps given as TRBD1 or TRBD2 (5 bases each). The specimen comprised PBMCs from blood, sampled 11 to 12 days after vaccination. CDR3 region: CASSRDPGSGANVLTF. The CDR3 nucleotides are TGCGCCAGCAGCCGGGACCCCGGCTCTGGGGCCAACGTCCTGACTTTC.